This passage covers 18 T cell receptor beta chains from one sample sequenced in a study of blood T cell repertoires in COVID-19. Sequencing was performed with immunoSEQ multiplex PCR; in TCRdb, only in-frame clones are kept and a portion is missing. This sample yields roughly 260,000 clones, of which about 85% are seen a single time; about 2.2% belongs to the top ten. Sequences were obtained from peripheral blood. The source is a woman aged 50 to 60 who had recovered from COVID-19.

This chain uses TRBV10-3 with TRBJ2-2, with 8 nucleotides matching TRBD1. Germline loops: CDR1 ENHRY, CDR2 SYGVKD. The length of the CDR3 is 15 residues. The V and J ends lost 7 bases and 1 base, in that order; junction bases with no gene match: 5. The CDR3 loop reads CAINRGTLNTGELFF. The CDR3 DNA follows: TGTGCCATCAACAGGGGGACCCTGAACACCGGGGAGCTGTTTTTT.

Here the CDR3 reads CASSSAGTSGSYEQYF. CDR3 nucleotides: TGCGCCAGCAGCAGCGCCGGGACTAGCGGCTCCTACGAGCAGTACTTC. The V gene is TRBV5-1, the J gene TRBJ2-7; 11 nucleotides agree with TRBD2. Trimming at V came to 4 bases and at J to 0 bases, leaving 6 bases not matched to a gene. The CDR3 sequence is 16 residues long. CDR1 and CDR2 from the germline V gene are SGHRS and YFSETQ.

The J gene is TRBJ1-5, the V gene TRBV5-1, with TRBD1 matching 7 bases. V shed 0 bases and J 7 bases; nucleotides not matched to a gene: 7. Germline values: CDR1 SGHRS, CDR2 YFSETQ. The CDR3 has 15 residues. The CDR3 region has the DNA TGCGCCAGCAGCTTGGAGGCAGGGGGTGGGCAGCCCCAGCATTTT. Amino acid sequence: CASSLEAGGGQPQHF.

This clone was seen only once. The V gene is TRBV30, the J gene TRBJ1-2; 9 bases are a match to TRBD1. Germline V lookup: CDR1 GTSNPN, CDR2 SVGIG (reference sequence). V shed 5 bases and J 2 bases; nucleotides not matched to a gene: 3. The CDR3 runs to 13 residues. Written as DNA, the CDR3 is TGTGCCTGGGGGACAGGGATAAACTATGGCTACACCTTC. This gives the protein CAWGTGINYGYTF.

V and J are TRBV6-7 and TRBJ1-4; 7 nucleotides align to TRBD1. TRBV6-7 has ORF status, its function being uncertain. The CDR3 runs to 19 residues. V lost 4 bases, J lost 0 bases, and 14 bases stayed unmatched. In DNA, the CDR3 is TGTGCCAGCAGTTCAAAGTCCGGGACAGAGTTCGCAACTAATGAAAAACTGTTTTTT. This sequence encodes CASSSKSGTEFATNEKLFF.

The chain joins TRBV28 to TRBJ2-3; 9 bases match TRBD1. CDR1 and CDR2 (germline): MDHEN, SYDVKM. Trimming took 5 bases from V and 6 from J; bases not matched to a gene: 9. The length of the CDR3 is 15 residues. CDR3 nucleotides: TGTGCCAGCAGTCTCACGGGACAGGGTAGGGATACGCAGTATTTT. Amino acids: CASSLTGQGRDTQYF.

The rearrangement joins TRBV25-1 to TRBJ2-5, with 8 bases aligning to TRBD1. CDR1 MGHDK and CDR2 SYGVNS come from the germline V gene. This CDR3 spans 14 amino acids. The V segment lost 0 bases and the J segment 5 bases; nucleotides outside the gene matches: 2. Here the CDR3 reads CASSEYRGQETQYF. The CDR3 bases are TGTGCCAGCAGTGAATACAGGGGGCAGGAGACCCAGTACTTC.

The chain links TRBV3-1 (or the pseudogene TRBV3-2) to TRBJ2-7, with 9 bases aligning to TRBD1. Germline V gives CDR1 LGHDT, CDR2 YNNKEL (reference sequence). With 4 bases clipped from V and 2 bases from J, the junction kept 6 bases outside the gene matches. The CDR3 has 15 amino acids. CDR3 in amino acids: CASSLGTGMPYEQYF. DNA for the CDR3: TGTGCCAGCAGCCTCGGGACAGGGATGCCCTACGAGCAGTACTTC.

The gene calls are TRBV20-1 and TRBJ1-2; no firm D call. The CDR3 length is 10 residues. CDR1 and CDR2 (germline): DFQATT, SNEGSKA (reference sequence). The CDR3 DNA reads TGCAGCTCCCCCGACTATGGCTACACCTTC. Amino acid sequence: CSSPDYGYTF.

Comment on this clone: The junction shows a germline mismatch at one end, possibly a read error. The chain is built from TRBV10-3 and TRBJ2-7; 9 bases align to TRBD1. The germline V gene has CDR1 ENHRY and CDR2 SYGVKD. There are 16 residues in the CDR3. The CDR3 here is CAIRESGQGTVYEQYF. CDR3 sequence (DNA): TGTGCCATCAGAGAGTCCGGACAGGGGACTGTTTACGAGCAGTACTTC.

The chain has TRBV4-2 and TRBJ2-7; the match to TRBD1 covers 10 bases. CDR3 size: 15 residues. Germline CDR1 reads LGHNA; CDR2 reads YNFKEQ. Unmatched junction bases numbered 4, after V lost 1 base and J lost 4 bases. CDR3 sequence (DNA): TGTGCCAGCAGCCAAGCCGGGACAGGGGATTACGAGCAGTACTTC. Its protein is CASSQAGTGDYEQYF.

This chain links TRBV11-2 with TRBJ2-7; tentatively, D is TRBD2 (6 bases). From germline, CDR1 is SGHAT and CDR2 FQNNGV. CDR3 size: 15 residues. With 5 bases removed from V and 3 bases from J, the gap between germline ends came to 17 bases. CDR3 amino acids: CASSPGGGPLYEQYF. In nucleotides, the CDR3 is TGTGCCAGCAGCCCCGGGGGAGGCCCCCTCTACGAGCAGTACTTC.

This rearrangement joins TRBV14 to TRBJ2-1; TRBD2 aligns across 8 bases. Germline V lookup: CDR1 SGHDN, CDR2 FVKESK. V gave up 9 bases and J gave up 6 bases; unmatched junction bases: 1. The CDR3 totals 11 residues. CDR3 bases: TGTGCCAGTGGGACTAGCAATGAGCAGTTCTTC. Translating gives CASGTSNEQFF.

J is TRBJ1-2 and V is TRBV14; no reliable D call. The length of the CDR3 is 12 residues. Trimming shortened V by 4 bases and J by 4 bases, and 7 bases separated the two germline ends. Germline V lookup: CDR1 SGHDN, CDR2 FVKESK. The CDR3 loop is CASSPGFYGYTF. CDR3 nucleotide sequence: TGTGCCAGCAGCCCGGGTTTCTATGGCTACACCTTC.

The genes are TRBV7-2 and TRBJ1-5; unclear D gene. Trimming removed 1 base from V and 12 bases from J, with 13 bases in between. Germline values: CDR1 SGHTA, CDR2 FQGNSA. The CDR3 length is 13 residues. The CDR3 loop reads CASSLGREGSQHF. For the CDR3, the DNA is TGTGCCAGCAGCTTAGGGAGAGAGGGTAGCCAGCATTTT.

The gene calls are TRBV13 and TRBJ2-7, with TRBD1 matching over 11 bases. The germline V gene has CDR1 PRHDT and CDR2 FYEKMQ (reference sequence). The CDR3 is 17 residues long. The ends lost 3 bases at V and 0 bases at J; junction bases unmatched: 7. CDR3 residues: CASSFLSGTGGSYEQYF. The CDR3 bases are TGTGCCAGCAGCTTTTTATCAGGGACAGGGGGCTCCTACGAGCAGTACTTC.

The V gene is TRBV6-5, the J gene TRBJ1-6; 10 bases map to TRBD1. The CDR3 loop spans 14 amino acids. CDR1 is MNHEY and CDR2 is SVGAGI in the germline V gene. J lost 11 bases, V lost 3 bases, and 4 bases had no gene match. As DNA, the CDR3 is TGTGCCAGCAGTTATGACAGGGGGCTTGCACCCCTCCACTTT. Residues: CASSYDRGLAPLHF.

The chain recombines TRBV3-1 (or the pseudogene TRBV3-2) with TRBJ2-2; the D is unclear. CDR3 size: 14 residues. From germline, CDR1 is LGHDT and CDR2 YNNKEL (reference sequence). Trimming took 2 bases from V and 6 from J, leaving 10 bases between them. CDR3 protein: CASSQSVVAGELFF. Written as DNA, the CDR3 is TGTGCCAGCAGCCAATCAGTGGTGGCCGGGGAGCTGTTTTTT.